This TCR beta chain appears in the sequencing data of a study of healthy donors' naive CD4 and CD8 T cells (dated by TCRdb to the mid-2010s). Background on the whole study: Donors were selected to cover three age groups (20-25, 40-50 and 60-70 years, about six each), with a mean age of around 47, and half of the donors were female. For TCR alpha, a new primer set was designed to cover all functional IMGT alpha gene variants, and all other steps followed the beta-chain workflow. Rearranged TCR alpha and beta chains from naive CD4+ and CD8+ T cells were sequenced in the study to test how TCR variation relates to lineage commitment. The peripheral blood mononuclear cells came from some 18 individuals who were healthy and unrelated. The donors were HLA-typed by sequencing at HLA-A, -B, -C, -DRB1, -DQB1 and -DPB1, using the SBTexcellerator protocol, an ABI3130xl analyzer and SBTengine software. What the research found in general, with its limitations: Possible repertoire bias arising from homeostatic proliferation of naive T cells was not directly addressed. In both chains, CD4+ lineage was associated with a positively charged CDR3, and CD8+ lineage was associated with a negatively charged CDR3. Because alpha and beta chains were sequenced in bulk and could not be paired, combined chain effects were not evaluated. Naive CD4+ and CD8+ cells reportedly showed biased usage of most V and J gene segments, and this bias was consistent across donors and independent of HLA genotype. Taken together, V genes, J genes and CDR3 charge appeared to account for about an eighth of the variance in CD4/CD8 propensity, mostly acting in an additive way.

On this clonotype: The target of this receptor is not known. No clone much larger than this one lies a single base away; base qualities are absent.

V was cut back by 4 bases and J by 5 bases, leaving a gap of 17 bases between them. For CDR1 and CDR2, the germline V gene lists SQVTM and ANQGSEA. From the cysteine through the phenylalanine, the CDR3 covers 14 amino acids. Of the read, only the CDR3 DNA is kept; its 42 bases are in frame from base 1. These reads were obtained on a 454 GS FLX Titanium. TCR libraries were built from 450 to 600 ng of total RNA with a previously published linear amplification protocol. Sequencing was carried out on the Roche/454 Genome Sequencer using Titanium chemistry. Processing in the source paper ran as follows. From about 5 of the healthy donors, about 83,000 rearranged TCR alpha transcripts were sequenced. Duplicate transcripts were removed, and each unique TCR clonotype was defined by its CDR3 junction following IMGT nomenclature. Logistic regression in R 2.13.0 modeled CD4 versus CD8 status as a function of V and J genes, with adjustment for donor effects and Bonferroni correction for multiple testing. TCRdb reran the public reads through fastp at Q25 and MiXCR, keeping productive beta chains. Under each unique CDR3 protein, matching rows form one entry showing the most common genes and DNA. The V and J calls, along with clone size, are taken from TCRdb and not from the paper's own processing. The sample table records around 200,000 distinct CDR3 sequences; under 85% of these occur just once. The leading ten clones occupy about 2.1% of the sample.

Cells with a CD4+CD8-CD45RO-CD45RA+ profile were isolated by FACS and defined as naive CD4+ T cells, and those with a CD8+CD4-CD45RA+CD27bright profile were defined as naive CD8+ T cells. Antibodies against CD4 (RPA-T4), CD8 (SK1), CD27 (O323), CD45RA (HI100) and CD45RO (UCHL1) were used for sorting. The chain is made from TRBV29-1 and TRBJ1-1, with the D gene call left open. The receptor comes from a pool of human donors in good health; the sample pools cells from several healthy donors. Sequencing input: naive CD4+ and CD8+ T cells sorted from blood, pooled from several donors. Taken with the paper, the label for cell subset or site translates to: FACS-sorted naive CD4+ (CD45RO-CD45RA+) and naive CD8+ (CD45RA+CD27bright) T cells. The nucleotide sequence reads as follows: TGCAGCGTTGTAGGCAGTATTGTTGTGACTGAAGCTTTCTTT. Its protein product is CSVVGSIVVTEAFF.